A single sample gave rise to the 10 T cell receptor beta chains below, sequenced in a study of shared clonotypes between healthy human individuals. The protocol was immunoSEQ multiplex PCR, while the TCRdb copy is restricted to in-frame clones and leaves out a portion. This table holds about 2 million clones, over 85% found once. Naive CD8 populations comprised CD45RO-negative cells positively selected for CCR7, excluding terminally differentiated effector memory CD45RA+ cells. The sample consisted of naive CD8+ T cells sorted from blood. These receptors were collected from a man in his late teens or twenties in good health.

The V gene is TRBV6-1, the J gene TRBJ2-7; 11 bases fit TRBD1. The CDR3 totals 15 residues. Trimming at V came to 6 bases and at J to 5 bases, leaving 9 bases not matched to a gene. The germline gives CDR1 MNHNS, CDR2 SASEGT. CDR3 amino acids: CASRAFGQGANEQYF. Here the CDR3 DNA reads TGTGCCAGCAGGGCTTTCGGACAGGGGGCCAACGAGCAGTACTTC.

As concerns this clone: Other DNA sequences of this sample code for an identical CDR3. The chain's CDR3 is CSVEEIGTGGNEQFF. In DNA form, the CDR3 reads TGCAGCGTTGAAGAAATCGGGACAGGGGGCAATGAGCAGTTCTTC. The rearrangement links TRBV29-1 to TRBJ2-1; TRBD1 matches 11 bases. The germline V gene encodes CDR1 SQVTM and CDR2 ANQGSEA. The V gene end was trimmed by 0 bases and the J gene end by 6 bases; junction bases not matched to a gene: 4. This CDR3 is 15 amino acids long.

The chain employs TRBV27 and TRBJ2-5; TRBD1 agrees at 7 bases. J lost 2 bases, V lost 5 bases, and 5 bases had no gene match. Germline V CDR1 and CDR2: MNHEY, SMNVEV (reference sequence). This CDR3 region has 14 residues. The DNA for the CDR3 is TGTGCCAGCAGTCACAAGGGGGCTCAAGAGACCCAGTACTTC. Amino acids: CASSHKGAQETQYF.

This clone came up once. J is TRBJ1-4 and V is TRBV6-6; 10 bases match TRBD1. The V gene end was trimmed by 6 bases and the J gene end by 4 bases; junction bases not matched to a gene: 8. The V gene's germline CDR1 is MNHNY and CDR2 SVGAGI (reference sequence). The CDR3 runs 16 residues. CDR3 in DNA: TGTGCCAGCAGAGGGACAGGGGAAGCTATTAATGAAAAACTGTTTTTT. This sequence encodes CASRGTGEAINEKLFF.

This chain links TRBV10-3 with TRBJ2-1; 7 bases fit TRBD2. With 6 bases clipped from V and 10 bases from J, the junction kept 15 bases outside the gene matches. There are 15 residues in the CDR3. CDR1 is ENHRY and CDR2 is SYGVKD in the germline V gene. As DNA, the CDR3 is TGTGCCATCAGGAATCCCATGAGGGAGGGACGGGAGCAGTTCTTC. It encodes CAIRNPMREGREQFF.

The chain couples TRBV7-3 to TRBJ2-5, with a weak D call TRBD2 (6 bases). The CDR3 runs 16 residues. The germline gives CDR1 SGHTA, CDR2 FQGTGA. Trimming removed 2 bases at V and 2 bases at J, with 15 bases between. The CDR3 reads CASSLGIGTPQETQYF. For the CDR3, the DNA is TGTGCCAGCAGCTTAGGGATCGGGACTCCGCAAGAGACCCAGTACTTC.

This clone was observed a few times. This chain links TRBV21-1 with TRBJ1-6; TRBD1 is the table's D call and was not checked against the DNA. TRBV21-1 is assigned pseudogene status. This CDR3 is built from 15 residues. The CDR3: CASSTNRVYNSPLHF. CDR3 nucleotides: TGTGCCAGCAGCACCAACAGGGTGTATAATTCACCCCTCCACTTT.

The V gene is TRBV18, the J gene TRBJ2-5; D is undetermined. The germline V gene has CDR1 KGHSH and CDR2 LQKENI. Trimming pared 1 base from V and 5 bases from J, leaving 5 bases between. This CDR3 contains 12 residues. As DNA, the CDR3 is TGTGCCAGCTCACCACGATTCGAGACCCAGTACTTC. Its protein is CASSPRFETQYF.

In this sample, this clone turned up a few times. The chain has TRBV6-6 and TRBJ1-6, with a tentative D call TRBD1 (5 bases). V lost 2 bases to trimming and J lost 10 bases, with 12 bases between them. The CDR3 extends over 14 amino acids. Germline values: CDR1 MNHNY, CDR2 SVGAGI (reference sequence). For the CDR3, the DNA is TGTGCCAGCAGTTACAGGGGCGTGGAATCACCCCTCCACTTT. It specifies CASSYRGVESPLHF.

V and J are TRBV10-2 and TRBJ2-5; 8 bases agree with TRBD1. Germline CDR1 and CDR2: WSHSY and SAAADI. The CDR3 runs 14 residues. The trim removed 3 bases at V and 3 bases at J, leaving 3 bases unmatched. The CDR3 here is CASSDPGGKETQYF. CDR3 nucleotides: TGCGCCAGCAGTGACCCAGGGGGCAAAGAGACCCAGTACTTC.